These 10 T cell receptor beta chains originate from one sample sequenced in a study of T cells in women clearing cervical HPV infection. Profiling relied on immunoSEQ multiplex PCR, and the TCRdb table lists in-frame clones only, not all of them. The specimen's table records tens of thousands of clones. The specimen was blood buffy coat. The receptor source for this set is a woman between 18 and 69 years old with a cervical HPV16 infection that either progressed to CIN3+ or cleared (not recorded which).

Comment on this clone: A read error may account for a junction end that differs from germline. The CDR3 DNA, read in part, is TGCGCCAGCAGCCAAGAGGACAGGGGGGAATACGAG. Translation: CASSQEDRGEYE. The CDR3 in its entirety is CASSQEDRGEYEQYF. V and J are TRBV4-2 and TRBJ2-7, with TRBD1 matching 10 bases. The read comes to an end 3 residues before the CDR3 does, leaving the germline J gene to fill in the end. CDR3 size: 15 residues. Germline V gene data show CDR1 as LGHNA and CDR2 as YNFKEQ.

The CDR3 here is CASSLVFPLSAEAFF. The CDR3 DNA, read in part, is TGCGCCAGCAGCTTGGTGTTCCCCCTCTCGGCTGAA. This chain joins TRBV5-1 and TRBJ1-1; D is undetermined. The read ends 3 residues shy of where the CDR3 ends; the end is completed using the germline J gene. Between the trimmed V and J ends, which lost 0 bases and 6 bases, there was a span of 15 bases. This CDR3 is built from 15 residues. Germline CDR1 is SGHRS and CDR2 is YFSETQ.

A remark on this clone: The read ends 3 residues early relative to the CDR3; the germline J gene fills the gap. The chain links TRBV20-1 to TRBJ2-5, with 10 bases lining up with TRBD2. The CDR3 has 16 residues. Trimming cost V 0 bases and J 1 base; bases outside gene matches: 5. The germline V gene has CDR1 DFQATT and CDR2 SNEGSKA (reference sequence). CDR3 region: CSARDWSSGSQETQYF. The sequenced part of the CDR3 DNA is TGCAGTGCTAGAGACTGGTCTAGCGGGAGCCAAGAGACC.

Turning to this clone: Read data end 3 residues before the CDR3 end; the end is taken from the germline J gene. V usage is TRBV18 and J usage is TRBJ2-3, with 7 bases matching TRBD2. V shed 3 bases and J 6 bases; nucleotides not matched to a gene: 6. Per germline, CDR1 KGHSH and CDR2 LQKENI. The CDR3 loop spans 14 amino acids. The CDR3 spells CASSPAGVADTQYF. Incomplete CDR3 DNA: TGTGCCAGCTCACCGGCGGGAGTGGCCGATACG. Complete variable domain (other parts from reference TRBV18 and TRBJ2-3): NAGVMQNPRHLVRRRGQEARLRCSPMKGHSHVYWYRQLPEEGLKFMVYLQKENIIDESGMPKERFSAEFPKEGPSILRIQQVVRGDSAAYFCASSPAGVADTQYFGPGTRLTVL.

A note on this clone: The read finishes 3 residues shy of the CDR3 end, and the germline J gene is used to complete it. This chain links TRBV19 with TRBJ1-1; a weak D match, TRBD1 (6 bases). Trimming stripped 4 bases from V and 5 bases from J, with 17 bases between. This CDR3 spans 15 amino acids. Germline-derived CDR1 and CDR2 are LNHDA and SQIVND (reference sequence). CDR3 amino acids: CASSKPLQGRTEAFF. The part of the CDR3 DNA that was read is TGTGCCAGTAGTAAACCATTACAGGGTCGGACTGAA.

Worth noting for this clone: The read comes to an end 3 residues before the CDR3 does, leaving the germline J gene to fill in the end. This chain connects TRBV19 to TRBJ2-3, with TRBD2 identical over 13 bases. Germline-derived CDR1 and CDR2 are LNHDA and SQIVND (reference sequence). V dropped 5 bases and J dropped 2; count of bases not matched to a gene: 4. This CDR3 is 16 amino acids long. The CDR3 bases that were read are TGTGCCAGTAGTCCGGGACTAGCGGGAAACACAGATACG. It is translated as CASSPGLAGNTDT. The whole CDR3 protein is CASSPGLAGNTDTQYF.

A note on this clone: The CDR3 is cut off 3 residues early in the read; its end comes from the germline J gene. The rearrangement uses TRBV5-6 and TRBJ2-2; D gene uncertain. V shed 4 bases and J shed 3 bases, with 7 bases lying between them. Looked up from germline, CDR1 is SGHDT and CDR2 is YYEEEE. The CDR3 sequence is 13 residues long. CDR3 amino acids: CASSLRYTGELFF. The CDR3 bases that were read are TGTGCCAGCAGCCTTAGATACACCGGGGAG.

A remark on this clone: The CDR3 is cut off 3 residues early in the read; its end comes from the germline J gene. The chain has TRBV18 and TRBJ1-3; TRBD1 agrees at 7 bases. The CDR3 extends over 16 amino acids. Germline V CDR1 and CDR2: KGHSH, LQKENI. Trimming cost V 6 bases and J 0 bases; bases outside gene matches: 8. This CDR3 reads CASSPTGSHSGNTIYF. The sequenced CDR3 bases are TGTGCCAGCTCGCCGACAGGGTCTCACTCTGGAAACACC. The variable domain in full, with the rest retrieved from reference TRBV18 and TRBJ1-3, is NAGVMQNPRHLVRRRGQEARLRCSPMKGHSHVYWYRQLPEEGLKFMVYLQKENIIDESGMPKERFSAEFPKEGPSILRIQQVVRGDSAAYFCASSPTGSHSGNTIYFGEGSWLTVV.

Comments on this clone: The read ends 3 residues early relative to the CDR3; the germline J gene fills the gap. V gene TRBV20-1 combines with J gene TRBJ2-7; 8 nucleotides agree with TRBD1. The CDR3 contains 14 residues. Germline trimming cut 1 base from V and 3 bases from J; bases unmatched to any gene: 5. Germline V CDR1 and CDR2: DFQATT, SNEGSKA (reference sequence). The CDR3 DNA, read in part, is TGCAGTGCTAGAGTAAGAGACAGGGGCTACGAG. Translated: CSARVRDRGYE. The whole CDR3 protein reads CSARVRDRGYEQYF.

In the case of this clone: Read coverage stops 3 residues before the CDR3 terminus; the germline J gene supplies the remainder. The chain uses TRBV10-2 and TRBJ2-3, with TRBD2 matching over 13 bases. The CDR3 runs to 15 residues. J gave up 5 bases and V 6 bases, and 5 bases lay outside the gene matches. Germline V gene lookup returns CDR1 WSHSY and CDR2 SAAADI. CDR3 amino acids: CASSLRTSGGDTQYF. CDR3 DNA, as far as it was read: TGCGCCAGCAGCCTTCGGACTAGCGGGGGAGATACG.